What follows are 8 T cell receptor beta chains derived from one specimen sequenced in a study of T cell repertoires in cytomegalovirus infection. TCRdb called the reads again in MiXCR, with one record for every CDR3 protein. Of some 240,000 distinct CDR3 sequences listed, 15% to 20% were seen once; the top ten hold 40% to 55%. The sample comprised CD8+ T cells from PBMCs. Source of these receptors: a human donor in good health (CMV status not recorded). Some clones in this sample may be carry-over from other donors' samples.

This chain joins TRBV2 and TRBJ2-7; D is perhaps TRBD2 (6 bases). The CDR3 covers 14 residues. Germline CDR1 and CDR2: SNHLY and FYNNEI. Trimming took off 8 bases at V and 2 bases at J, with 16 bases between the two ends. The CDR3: CASYGGFRTYEQYF. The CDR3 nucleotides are TGTGCCAGCTATGGAGGGTTTCGTACCTACGAGCAGTACTTC.

CDR3 region: CASSLARGAGQPQHF. CDR3 DNA sequence: TGTGCCAGCAGTTTAGCACGGGGGGCAGGACAGCCCCAGCATTTT. This rearrangement joins TRBV12-3 or TRBV12-4 to TRBJ1-5; possibly TRBD1 for D (6 bases). The ends were cut back, 0 bases at V and 7 bases at J, with 13 bases in the middle. The CDR3 spans 15 residues.

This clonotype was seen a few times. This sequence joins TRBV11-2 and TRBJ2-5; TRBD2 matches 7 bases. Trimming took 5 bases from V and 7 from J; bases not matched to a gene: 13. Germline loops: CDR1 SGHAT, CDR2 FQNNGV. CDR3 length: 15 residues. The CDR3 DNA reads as TGTGCCAGCAGCCTAGGGGTCGAGCGGGGTGGGACCCAGTACTTC. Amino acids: CASSLGVERGGTQYF.

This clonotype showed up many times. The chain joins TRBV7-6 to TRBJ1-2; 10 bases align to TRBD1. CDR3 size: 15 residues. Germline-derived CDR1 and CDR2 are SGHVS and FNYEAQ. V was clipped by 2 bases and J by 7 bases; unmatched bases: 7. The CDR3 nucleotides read TGTGCCAGCAGCTTAAGGACAGGGGGAGATTCTGGCTACACCTTC. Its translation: CASSLRTGGDSGYTF. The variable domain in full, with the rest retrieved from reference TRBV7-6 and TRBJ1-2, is GAGVSQSPRYKVTKRGQDVALRCDPISGHVSLYWYRQALGQGPEFLTYFNYEAQQDKSGLPNDRFSAERPEGSISTLTIQRTEQRDSAMYRCASSLRTGGDSGYTFGSGTRLTVV.

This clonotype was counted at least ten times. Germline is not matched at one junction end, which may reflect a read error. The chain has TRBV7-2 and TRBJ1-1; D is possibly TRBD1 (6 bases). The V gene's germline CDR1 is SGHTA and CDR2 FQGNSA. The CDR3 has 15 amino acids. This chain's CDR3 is CASSIAGQLYTEAFF. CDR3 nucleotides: TGTGCCAGCAGCATAGCCGGACAGCTTTACACTGAAGCTTTCTTT. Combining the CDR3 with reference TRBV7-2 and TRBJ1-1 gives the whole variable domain GAGVSQSPSNKVTEKGKDVELRCDPISGHTALYWYRQSLGQGLEFLIYFQGNSAPDKSGLPSDRFSAERTGGSVSTLTIQRTQQEDSAVYLCASSIAGQLYTEAFFGQGTRLTVV.

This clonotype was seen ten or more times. CDR3 in amino acids: CASSLSSGYEQYF. As DNA, the CDR3 is TGTGCCAGCAGTCTCTCTAGCGGCTACGAGCAGTACTTC. The chain is built from TRBV6-1 and TRBJ2-7; TRBD2 aligns across 7 bases. V shed 5 bases and J 3 bases; nucleotides not matched to a gene: 4. Germline V gives CDR1 MNHNS, CDR2 SASEGT. CDR3 length: 13 amino acids.

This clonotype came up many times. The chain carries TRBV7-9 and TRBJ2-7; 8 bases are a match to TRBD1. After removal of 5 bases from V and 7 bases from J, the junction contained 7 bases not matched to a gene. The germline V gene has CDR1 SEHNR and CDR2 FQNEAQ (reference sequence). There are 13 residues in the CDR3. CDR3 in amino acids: CASSPQTGVEQYF. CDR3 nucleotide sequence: TGTGCCAGCAGCCCCCAGACAGGGGTTGAGCAGTACTTC.

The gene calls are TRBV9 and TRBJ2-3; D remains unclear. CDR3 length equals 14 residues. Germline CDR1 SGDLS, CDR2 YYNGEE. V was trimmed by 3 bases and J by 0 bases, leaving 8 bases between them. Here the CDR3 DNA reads TGTGCCAGCAGCGCTCGTTCTAGCACAGATACGCAGTATTTT. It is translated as CASSARSSTDTQYF. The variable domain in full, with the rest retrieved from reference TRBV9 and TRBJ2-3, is DSGVTQTPKHLITATGQRVTLRCSPRSGDLSVYWYQQSLDQGLQFLIQYYNGEERAKGNILERFSAQQFPDLHSELNLSSLELGDSALYFCASSARSSTDTQYFGPGTRLTVL.